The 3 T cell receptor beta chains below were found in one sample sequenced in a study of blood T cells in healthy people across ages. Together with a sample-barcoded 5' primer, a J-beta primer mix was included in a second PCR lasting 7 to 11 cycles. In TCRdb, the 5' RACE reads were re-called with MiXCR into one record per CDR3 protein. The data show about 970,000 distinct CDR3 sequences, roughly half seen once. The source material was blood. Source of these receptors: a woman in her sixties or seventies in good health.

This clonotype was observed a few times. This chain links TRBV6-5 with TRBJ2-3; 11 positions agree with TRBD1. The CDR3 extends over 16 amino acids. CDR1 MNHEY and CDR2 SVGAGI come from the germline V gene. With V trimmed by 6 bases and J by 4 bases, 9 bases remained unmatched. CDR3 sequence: CASRRGGTGGSDTQYF. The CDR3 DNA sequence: TGTGCCAGCAGGCGAGGAGGGACAGGGGGTTCAGATACGCAGTATTTT.

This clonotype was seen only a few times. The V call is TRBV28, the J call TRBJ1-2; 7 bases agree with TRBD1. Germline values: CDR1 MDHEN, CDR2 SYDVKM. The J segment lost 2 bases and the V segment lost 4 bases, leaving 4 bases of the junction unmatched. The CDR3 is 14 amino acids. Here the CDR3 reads CASSWTTGNYGYTF. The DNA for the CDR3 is TGTGCCAGCAGTTGGACGACAGGGAACTATGGCTACACCTTC.

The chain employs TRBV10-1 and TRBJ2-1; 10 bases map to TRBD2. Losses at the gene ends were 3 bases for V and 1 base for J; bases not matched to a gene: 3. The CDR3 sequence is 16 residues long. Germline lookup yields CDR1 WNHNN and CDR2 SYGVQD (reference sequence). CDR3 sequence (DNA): TGCGCCAGCAGTGATATAGCGGGAGGTTCCTACAATGAGCAGTTCTTC. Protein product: CASSDIAGGSYNEQFF.